A single TCR beta chain is shown here with its context. Its antigen is unidentified. For the second PCR, which ran for roughly 7 to 11 cycles, a sample-barcoded 5' primer and a J-beta primer mix were used. Each CDR3 protein gets one entry after TCRdb re-called the 5' RACE reads with MiXCR. The sample lists nearly 800,000 distinct CDR3 sequences, just under 25% occurring once. This record belongs to a study of blood T cells in healthy people across ages. Findings and caveats of the study: The study could not conclusively compare naive and antigen-experienced cells, given its unsorted PBMCs.

Trimming left V 3 bases short and J 7 bases short, with 13 bases between. The CDR3 spans 14 residues. Another study also made use of these data, one on T cells of mothers and their children.

The clonotype comes from a boy aged 10-17 years in good health. The specimen sequenced was blood. The chain is built from TRBV12-3 or TRBV12-4 and TRBJ2-1; no reliable D call. DNA of the CDR3: TGTGCCAGCAGTTTGCTGGGCGAGAGGAATGAGCAGTTCTTC. Translating gives CASSLLGERNEQFF.